This is a list of T cell receptor beta chains from one sample in a study of T cells in Graves' hyperthyroidism and ophthalmopathy. TCRdb redid the calling of the multiplex PCR reads with MiXCR, one entry per CDR3 protein. The sample carries approximately 58,000 distinct CDR3 sequences, about 50% recorded once. Sequenced material: blood. These receptors were taken from a woman in her twenties or thirties with Graves' ophthalmopathy. Both conserved end residues are part of each CDR3. The D gene is left open where the match is weak. A row's size may be missing; if present it is once, few, many or a size class.

>13|many|TRBJ2-2|TRBV28|NA
TGTGCCAGCAGTCGCCGGGGCACCGGGGAGCTGTTTTTT
CASSRRGTGELFF
>13|many|TRBJ2-7|TRBV13|NA
TGTGCCAGCAGCCCCCAGGGGAACTACGAGCAGTACTTC
CASSPQGNYEQYF
>14|many|TRBJ1-1|TRBV19|TRBD1
TGTGCCAGTATTGCTAGGGGGCGGAGGACTGAAGCTTTCTTT
CASIARGRRTEAFF
>15|NA|TRBJ1-2|TRBV20-1|TRBD1
TGCAGTGCTAGAGGAGGACAGGTCCCTAACTATGGCTACACCTTC
CSARGGQVPNYGYTF
>14|many|TRBJ2-7|TRBV11-3|NA
TGTGCCAGCAGCCCAGGGGGGGGCACCTACGAGCAGTACTTC
CASSPGGGTYEQYF
>15|NA|TRBJ1-1|TRBV9|NA
TGTGCCAGCAGCGCTAGTATTGGGGAAAACACTGAAGCTTTCTTT
CASSASIGENTEAFF
>17|once|TRBJ2-6|TRBV5-4|TRBD1
TGTGCCAGCAGCTTAGGGGGGACAGGGACTGGGGCCAACGTCCTGACTTTC
CASSLGGTGTGANVLTF
>12|NA|TRBJ2-1|TRBV10-3|NA
TGTGCCTTCAGGGGGGCCGTCAACGAGCAGTTCTTC
CAFRGAVNEQFF
>16|NA|TRBJ2-1|TRBV2|NA
TGTGCCAGCAGCCTATTGGTCCAGGGCTCCTACAATGAGCAGTTCTTC
CASSLLVQGSYNEQFF
>18|NA|TRBJ1-3|TRBV2|NA
NA
CASSGDLRQVAGGNAKYF
>14|many|TRBJ1-1|TRBV28|NA
TGTGCCAGCAGTTTTAGTGCACTGAACACTGAAGCTTTCTTT
CASSFSALNTEAFF
>17|few|TRBJ1-5|TRBV28|NA
TGTGCCAGCAGTCCCAGCCGTGAGGGGCTGGGCAATCAGCCCCAGCATTTT
CASSPSREGLGNQPQHF
>13|few|TRBJ1-2|TRBV3-1|NA
TGTGCCAGCAGCCCTGGACGGGGCCGTGGCTACACCTTC
CASSPGRGRGYTF
>15|NA|TRBJ2-1|TRBV20-1|NA
TGCGGTGCTAGAGATAGGAGGGGTTCCTACAATGAGCAGTTCTTC
CGARDRRGSYNEQFF
>15|NA|TRBJ1-5|TRBV7-3|TRBD1
TGTGCCAGCAGCTTGCACAGGGGCGCATATCAGCCCCAGCATTTT
CASSLHRGAYQPQHF
>17|NA|TRBJ2-7|TRBV2|TRBD2
TGTGCCAGCACGGGACTAGCGGTCTCACGGAGCTCCTACGAGCAGTACTTC
CASTGLAVSRSSYEQYF
>12|few|TRBJ1-2|TRBV20-1|TRBD1
TGCAGTGCTCTTACAGGGGCGGGGGGCTACACCTTC
CSALTGAGGYTF
>12|many|TRBJ1-5|TRBV30|NA
TGTGCCTGGAGCGCGACGGGTCAGCCCCAGCATTTT
CAWSATGQPQHF
>15|many|TRBJ1-5|TRBV16|NA
TGTGCCAGCAGCCCAGGGAGGGGGATCTCGCAGCCCCAGCATTTT
CASSPGRGISQPQHF
>16|many|TRBJ2-6|TRBV6-2/TRBV6-3|TRBD1
TGTGCCAGCAGTCCCCGTGGACAGGCTGGGGCCAACGTCCTGACTTTC
CASSPRGQAGANVLTF
>13|medium-sized|TRBJ2-1|TRBV7-6|TRBD1
TGTGCCAGCAGCTTAGGGACAGGGAATGAGCAGTTCTTC
CASSLGTGNEQFF
>13|NA|TRBJ2-5|TRBV29-1|TRBD1
TGCAGCGTCAGGACAGGCTTACAAGAGACCCAGTACTTC
CSVRTGLQETQYF
>16|many|TRBJ1-2|TRBV11-2|NA
TGTGCCAGCACCGTAATCCAGGGGAGACGGAGCTATGGCTACACCTTC
CASTVIQGRRSYGYTF
>15|many|TRBJ2-7|TRBV28|TRBD2
TGTGCCAGCAGGAAAGTAGCGGGATTGGCTGACGAGCAGTACTTC
CASRKVAGLADEQYF
>14|many|TRBJ2-2|TRBV9|NA
TGTGCCAGCAGCGTAGGACCCCTCACCGGGGAGCTGTTTTTT
CASSVGPLTGELFF
>12|NA|TRBJ2-7|TRBV24-1|NA
TGTGCCACCTCTGGTGGGGGCGACGAGCAGTACTTC
CATSGGGDEQYF
>14|many|TRBJ1-5|TRBV9|NA
TGTGCCAGCAGCGGAGACTATAGCAATCAGCCCCAGCATTTT
CASSGDYSNQPQHF
>15|many|TRBJ2-3|TRBV12-3/TRBV12-4|TRBD2
TGTGCCAGCAGTTTCAGACTAGCGGGAGATGATACGCAGTATTTT
CASSFRLAGDDTQYF
>15|once|TRBJ1-1|TRBV9|TRBD1
TGTGCCGGCAGCGCCGTGACAGGGGTGGCCTCTGGAGCTTTCTTT
CAGSAVTGVASGAFF
>11|many|TRBJ2-7|TRBV6-5|NA
TGTGCCAGCAGTTACGTGTCGGAGCAGTACTTC
CASSYVSEQYF
>13|many|TRBJ2-1|TRBV19|NA
TGTGCCAGTAGCCAACAGGGTTTAAGAGAGCAGTTCTTC
CASSQQGLREQFF
>14|medium-sized|TRBJ2-7|TRBV24-1|TRBD1
TGTGCCACCAGTGGAAACAGGGGAGACTACGAGCAGTACTTC
CATSGNRGDYEQYF
>12|medium-sized|TRBJ1-5|TRBV10-3|NA
TGTGCCATTGGGGGAGGCAATCAGCCCCAGCATTTT
CAIGGGNQPQHF
>20|many|TRBJ2-2|TRBV10-3|NA
TGTGCCATCAGTGAACTTCAGAGAGGGGAAGAAGCGGAATTAACCGGGGAGCTGTTTTTT
CAISELQRGEEAELTGELFF
>14|NA|TRBJ2-7|TRBV7-3|TRBD2
TGTGCCAGCAGCTTTGGTAGCGGGAGCCACGAGCAGTACTTC
CASSFGSGSHEQYF
>14|NA|TRBJ1-5|TRBV20-1|NA
TGCAGTGCTAGTGCCACTAGCGGGAGTGGGACCCAGCATTTT
CSASATSGSGTQHF
>12|NA|TRBJ1-1|TRBV7-6|NA
TGTGCCAGCAGCTCGGGACGAACTGAAGCTTTCTTT
CASSSGRTEAFF
>12|NA|TRBJ2-7|TRBV9|NA
TGTGCCAGCAGCGTAGGGGAGGCCGAGCAGTACTTC
CASSVGEAEQYF
>15|NA|TRBJ1-2|TRBV15|TRBD1
TGTGCCACCAGCTCCCAAAAACAGGGGCGGGATGGCTACACCTTC
CATSSQKQGRDGYTF
>15|many|TRBJ2-7|TRBV29-1|TRBD2
TGCAGCGTTGAAGTAGGCGGGAGTTTACGGTACGAGCAGTACTTC
CSVEVGGSLRYEQYF
>20|NA|TRBJ2-6|TRBV24-1|NA
TGTGCCACCAGTGACCCAATCCGGCAGGGGGGCATCTCTGGGGCCAACGTCCTGACTTTC
CATSDPIRQGGISGANVLTF
>14|NA|TRBJ2-6|TRBV14|NA
TGTGCCAGCAGCTCCGGGCCTGGGGCCAACGTCCTGACTTTC
CASSSGPGANVLTF